This T cell receptor (beta chain) stems from a study of T-cell reconstitution after alpha-beta-depleted transplantation in children. The CDR3 extends over 13 amino acids. V lost 3 bases, J lost 4 bases, and 12 bases lay in between. The germline V gene has CDR1 GTSNPN and CDR2 SVGIG (reference sequence). This clonotype has a handful of counts. It was with unique molecular identifiers that the TCRbeta library was prepared. Using its own MiXCR run on the PCR reads, TCRdb lists one record per CDR3 protein. The sample lists around 480,000 distinct CDR3 sequences, 32% seen once, with approximately 2.3% in the top ten.

The starting material was PBMCs from the stem cell graft donor, obtained from the stem cell graft. This TCR came from a human donor who donated a stem cell graft to a child with aplastic anemia. The gene calls are TRBV30 and TRBJ1-2; perhaps TRBD1 as D (5 bases). The CDR3 protein is CAWRARGGYGYTF. The CDR3 region has the DNA TGTGCCTGGAGAGCCCGGGGGGGCTATGGCTACACCTTC.